This T cell receptor (beta chain) was documented in a study of T cells in Graves' hyperthyroidism and ophthalmopathy. Researchers amplified the TCR beta CDR3 regions from RNA transcripts. The HTBI set primed first-round TCR CDR3 RT-PCR. TCRdb recomputed calls from the multiplex PCR reads with MiXCR, one row per CDR3 protein. The sample has around 560,000 distinct CDR3 sequences, roughly 17% seen once. This clonotype appeared many times. This receptor was taken from a woman aged 18-29 years with Graves' hyperthyroidism. The sample taken for sequencing was blood.

The CDR3 DNA reads TGTGCCAGCAGGTTAGGGACGGCAATCTACGAGCAGTACTTC. Protein sequence: CASRLGTAIYEQYF. The rearrangement uses TRBV5-6 and TRBJ2-7; the D gene could be TRBD1 or TRBD2 (5 bases each). The CDR3 spans 14 residues. CDR1 and CDR2 (germline): SGHDT, YYEEEE. V was clipped by 5 bases and J by 3 bases, with 15 bases between them.